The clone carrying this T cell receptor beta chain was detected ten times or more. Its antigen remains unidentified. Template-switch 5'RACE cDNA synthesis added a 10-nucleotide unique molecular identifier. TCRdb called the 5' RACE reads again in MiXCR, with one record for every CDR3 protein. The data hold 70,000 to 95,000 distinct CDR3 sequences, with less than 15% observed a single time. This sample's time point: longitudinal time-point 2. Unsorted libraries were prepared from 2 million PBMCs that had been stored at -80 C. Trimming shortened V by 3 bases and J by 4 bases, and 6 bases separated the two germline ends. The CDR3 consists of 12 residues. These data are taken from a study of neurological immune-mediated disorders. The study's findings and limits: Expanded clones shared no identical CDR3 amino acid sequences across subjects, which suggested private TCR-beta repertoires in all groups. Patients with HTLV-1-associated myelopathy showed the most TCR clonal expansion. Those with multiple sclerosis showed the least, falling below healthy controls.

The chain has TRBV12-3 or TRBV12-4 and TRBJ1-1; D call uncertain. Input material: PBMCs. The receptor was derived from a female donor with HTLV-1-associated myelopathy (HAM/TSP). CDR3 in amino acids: CASSFKGTEAFF. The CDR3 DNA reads TGTGCCAGCAGTTTTAAAGGCACTGAAGCTTTCTTT.